Below, one T cell receptor (beta chain) is given with its context. The germline gives CDR1 LNHNV, CDR2 YYDKDF (reference sequence). The CDR3 spans 14 residues. Germline trimming cut 5 bases from V and 7 bases from J; bases unmatched to any gene: 7. The entry originates in a study of shared clonotypes between healthy human individuals. The method was immunoSEQ multiplex PCR; TCRdb's version includes in-frame clones alone and lacks a portion of them. The table includes about 2 million clones, approximately 94% detected once. Cells designated naive CD8 were CD45RO-negative and were positively selected for CCR7, with terminally differentiated effector memory CD45RA+ cells excluded.

The receptor was derived from a man between 18 and 35 years old in good health. Source material: naive CD8+ T cells sorted from blood. The chain employs TRBV15 and TRBJ1-5; 8 bases align to TRBD1. The CDR3 coding sequence is TGTGCCACCAGCGGCGGACAGGGAGGACAGCCCCAGCATTTT. This codes for CATSGGQGGQPQHF.